Sequencing of this T cell receptor beta chain was carried out in a study of blood T cell repertoires in COVID-19. Study details: Material from acute and convalescent COVID-19 was sourced from the United States, Italy and Spain. T cells, B-cell-depleted T cells, or PBMCs provided the cDNA or gDNA that served as material.

Germline V gene data show CDR1 as LNHDA and CDR2 as SQIVND (reference sequence). V was pared by 1 base and J by 1 base, with 4 bases of the junction left unmatched. The CDR3 covers 16 residues. As processed by the authors: For nucleated cells, counts were estimated from reference gene primer amplification. This table comes from immunoSEQ multiplex PCR, and its TCRdb copy is limited to in-frame clones, with some not included. The V and J calls and clone size are taken from that table; D and trimming were inferred from the DNA. The table lists roughly 50,000 clones, less than 90% of them singletons. Specimen: peripheral blood. The clonotype comes from a woman aged 55-70 years with acute or convalescent COVID-19. The chain uses TRBV19 and TRBJ2-5; TRBD1 agrees at 9 bases. The CDR3 here is CASSIGTGATQETQYF. The CDR3 region has the DNA TGTGCCAGTAGTATAGGGACAGGGGCTACCCAAGAGACCCAGTACTTC.